These 17 T cell receptor beta chains share one sample of origin, sequenced in a study of T cell repertoires in aging, cancer and after chemotherapy. Peripheral blood genomic DNA, not sorted cells or RNA, was the template. A mixed TRB-A/B primer pool amplified rearranged TRB by multiplex touch-down PCR. In TCRdb, the multiplex PCR reads were re-called with MiXCR into one record per CDR3 protein. The sample lists about 10,000 distinct CDR3 sequences; 23% were seen once. Material: blood. Receptors originate from a human donor with a blood cancer. The donor label of this sample is uncertain.

Relative to its sample, this clonotype is medium-sized. CDR3 sequence (DNA): TGTGCCAGTAGTATAGTCCCTAGCGATACGCAGTATTTT. Its protein product is CASSIVPSDTQYF. The chain is built from TRBV19 and TRBJ2-3, with D possibly being TRBD2 (5 bases). Trimming took 1 base from V and 6 from J, leaving 8 bases between them. Germline assignment: CDR1 LNHDA and CDR2 SQIVND (reference sequence). This CDR3 has 13 residues.

V and J are TRBV19 and TRBJ2-4, with 11 nucleotides matching TRBD2. V dropped 8 bases and J dropped 0; count of bases not matched to a gene: 15. This CDR3 has 19 amino acids. Germline values: CDR1 LNHDA, CDR2 SQIVND (reference sequence). The CDR3 nucleotides are TGTGCCAGTTCGTGGGGTAGCGGGAGGGCTGGGGTAGCCAAAAACATTCAGTACTTC. Translating gives CASSWGSGRAGVAKNIQYF.

This clonotype has at least ten counts. The chain has TRBV6-1 and TRBJ2-5, with D perhaps TRBD2 (5 bases). The CDR3 consists of 15 residues. Germline V CDR1 and CDR2: MNHNS, SASEGT. V lost 2 bases to trimming and J lost 4 bases, with 14 bases between them. The CDR3 protein is CASSETVVRGETQYF. CDR3 nucleotide sequence: TGTGCCAGCAGTGAAACGGTGGTTCGGGGAGAGACCCAGTACTTC.

This clonotype was seen a handful of times. V gene TRBV5-5 combines with J gene TRBJ2-7; D perhaps matches TRBD2 (6 bases). Germline values: CDR1 SGHKS, CDR2 YYEKEE (reference sequence). V dropped 2 bases and J dropped 3 bases, with 24 bases sitting between them. The CDR3 runs to 18 residues. CDR3 sequence (DNA): TGTGCCAGCAGCTTTTTGGGGGGTGGCAGGCGACATAACTACGAGCAGTACTTC. It is translated as CASSFLGGGRRHNYEQYF. The whole variable domain, filled in from reference TRBV5-5 and TRBJ2-7, reads DAGVTQSPTHLIKTRGQQVTLRCSPISGHKSVSWYQQVLGQGPQFIFQYYEKEERGRGNFPDRFSARQFPNYSSELNVNALLLGDSALYLCASSFLGGGRRHNYEQYFGPGTRLTVT.

This clonotype has only a few counts. For the CDR3, the DNA is TGCGCCAGCAGCTTGGCGCTAGCGGGGTCTTGGGAGACCCAGTACTTC. Translation gives CASSLALAGSWETQYF. The V and J genes are TRBV5-1 and TRBJ2-5; 9 bases are shared with TRBD2. CDR1 is SGHRS and CDR2 is YFSETQ in the germline V gene. The CDR3 contains 16 residues. Unmatched junction bases numbered 8, after V lost 0 bases and J lost 5 bases.

A few counts support this clonotype. The chain couples TRBV5-1 to TRBJ2-2; D gene ambiguous. This CDR3 has 15 amino acids. The V gene lost 1 base and the J gene lost 1 base, with 8 bases spanning the gap. Germline V gene lookup returns CDR1 SGHRS and CDR2 YFSETQ. The CDR3 reads CASSLLGRNTGELFF. Here the CDR3 DNA reads TGCGCCAGCAGCTTGTTAGGACGGAACACCGGGGAGCTGTTTTTT.

This clonotype was observed many times. The V gene is TRBV30, the J gene TRBJ2-7; 9 bases are shared with TRBD2. V dropped 3 bases and J dropped 2; count of bases not matched to a gene: 2. The CDR3 runs 13 residues. Per germline, CDR1 GTSNPN and CDR2 SVGIG (reference sequence). The CDR3 DNA reads as TGTGCCTGGAGAAGGACTAGCGCCTACGAGCAGTACTTC. It encodes CAWRRTSAYEQYF.

The chain has TRBV6-5 and TRBJ2-1; 8 bases fit TRBD2. The CDR3 is made up of 17 amino acids. Germline V gene sequence: CDR1 MNHEY, CDR2 SVGAGI. Unmatched junction bases numbered 14, after V lost 7 bases and J lost 3 bases. CDR3 DNA sequence: TGTGCCAGCACGAGATCCGGGACTAGTTCGTTCTACAATGAGCAGTTCTTC. Translated, it gives CASTRSGTSSFYNEQFF.

V gene TRBV10-3 combines with J gene TRBJ2-2; no reliable D call. CDR1 ENHRY and CDR2 SYGVKD come from the germline V gene. Trimming removed 5 bases from V and 7 bases from J, with 14 bases in between. The CDR3 covers 14 residues. Here the CDR3 DNA reads TGTGCCATCAGTTCTCGATGGGTGGTCGGGGAGCTGTTTTTT. Translation: CAISSRWVVGELFF.

By its share, this clonotype is medium-sized (0.01 to 0.1%). This chain connects TRBV6-5 to TRBJ2-1; D perhaps matches TRBD2 (6 bases). V was trimmed by 5 bases and J by 6 bases, leaving 14 bases between them. CDR1 and CDR2 (germline): MNHEY, SVGAGI. The length of the CDR3 is 14 residues. The CDR3 DNA reads as TGTGCCAGCAGTCCGGGACTTATTAGCAATGAGCAGTTCTTC. It translates to CASSPGLISNEQFF.

This clonotype is medium-sized within its sample. This sequence joins TRBV19 and TRBJ2-3; D is uncertain. This CDR3 has 14 residues. Trimming took 7 bases from V and 4 from J, leaving 15 bases between them. Germline CDR1 is LNHDA and CDR2 is SQIVND (reference sequence). CDR3 nucleotide sequence: TGTGCCAGTAACGACCGGATTTACGCAGATACGCAGTATTTT. Encoded protein: CASNDRIYADTQYF.

This clonotype was found a few times. J is TRBJ2-3 and V is TRBV7-9; possibly TRBD2 for D (6 bases). V lost 1 base, J lost 2 bases, and 10 bases lay in between. This CDR3 spans 15 amino acids. In germline, CDR1 is SEHNR, CDR2 FQNEAQ (reference sequence). The CDR3 DNA reads TGTGCCAGCAGCTTAGGTGCGGGGTACACAGATACGCAGTATTTT. Protein product: CASSLGAGYTDTQYF.

In its sample, this clonotype is medium-sized. J is TRBJ2-7 and V is TRBV27, with a tentative D call TRBD1 (5 bases). Trimming stripped 0 bases from V and 2 bases from J, with 8 bases between. CDR1 and CDR2 from the germline V gene are MNHEY and SMNVEV (reference sequence). The CDR3 runs to 14 residues. DNA for the CDR3: TGTGCCAGCAGTTTATCCTGGGGCCCCTACGAGCAGTACTTC. The encoded protein is CASSLSWGPYEQYF.

The gene calls are TRBV6-6 and TRBJ1-1, with 7 bases lining up with TRBD1. After removal of 2 bases from V and 7 bases from J, the junction contained 13 bases not matched to a gene. The germline gives CDR1 MNHNY, CDR2 SVGAGI (reference sequence). There are 16 residues in the CDR3. Here the CDR3 reads CASSYPTPGTDLEAFF. For the CDR3, the DNA is TGTGCCAGCAGTTACCCAACTCCCGGGACAGACCTTGAAGCTTTCTTT.

This clonotype was picked up a small number of times. The chain carries TRBV5-5 and TRBJ1-2, with TRBD1 as a possible D gene (6 bases). CDR1 SGHKS and CDR2 YYEKEE come from the germline V gene (reference sequence). CDR3 length: 14 residues. Trimming took off 2 bases at V and 3 bases at J, with 11 bases between the two ends. The CDR3 region is CASSLRGIDYGYTF. CDR3 DNA: TGTGCCAGCAGCTTAAGGGGGATAGACTATGGCTACACCTTC.

This clonotype was seen a handful of times. The V call is TRBV24-1, the J call TRBJ2-3, with 9 bases that match TRBD1. Germline-derived CDR1 and CDR2 are KGHDR and SFDVKD. V gave up 2 bases and J gave up 4 bases; unmatched junction bases: 3. This CDR3 has 15 residues. The CDR3: CATSDWTGEADTQYF. CDR3 nucleotides: TGTGCCACCAGTGATTGGACAGGGGAGGCAGATACGCAGTATTTT.

CDR3 sequence reads: CASSLYNEQFF. Here the CDR3 DNA reads TGTGCCAGCAGTCTATACAATGAGCAGTTCTTC. V is TRBV12-3 or TRBV12-4 and J is TRBJ2-1; D uncertain. This CDR3 contains 11 residues. The V gene lost 5 bases and the J gene lost 4 bases, with 3 bases spanning the gap.